This T cell receptor beta chain is from a study of blood T cell repertoires in COVID-19. Study as a whole: Whether acute or convalescent, the COVID-19 samples came from the United States, Italy and Spain. The analysed material was cDNA or gDNA that came from T cells, B-cell-depleted T cells, or PBMCs.

Germline CDR1 reads MRHNA; CDR2 reads SNTAGT. Deletions cut 4 bases from V and 5 bases from J, with 15 bases between. CDR3 length: 15 amino acids. Methods used by the authors: The assay estimated nucleated cells by amplifying reference gene primers. The method was immunoSEQ multiplex PCR; TCRdb's version includes in-frame clones alone and lacks a portion of them. V and J calls and clone size come straight from that table; D and trimming were deduced from the DNA. The sample lists 150,000 or so clones, about 87% occurring once. The sequence derives from a man older than 75 with acute or convalescent COVID-19. The chain has TRBV6-4 and TRBJ2-1; weak D call: TRBD1 (6 bases). Sequencing input: peripheral blood. CDR3 nucleotide sequence: TGTGCCAGCAGTGTTGAACAGGGTATGAACAATGAGCAGTTCTTC. Its translation is CASSVEQGMNNEQFF.